The 9 T cell receptor beta chains given below trace back to one sample, sequenced in a study of cytomegalovirus exposure and HLA in healthy donors. The study ran its PCR with 60 Vbeta and 13 Jbeta primers. Here immunoSEQ multiplex PCR was the method, and the copy in TCRdb shows in-frame clones only, minus some. This table lists some 75,000 clones. Sample: PBMCs. The receptor source for this set is a man aged 35 to 55 in good health and CMV-seronegative.

The chain recombines TRBV11-3 with TRBJ2-3; TRBD2 agrees at 15 bases. The CDR3 sequence is 17 residues long. V was pared by 5 bases and J by 5 bases, with 8 bases of the junction left unmatched. The germline V gene has CDR1 SGHNT and CDR2 YENEEA. CDR3 loop: CASSGRTSGGAGDTQYF. CDR3 DNA sequence: TGTGCCAGCAGCGGCCGGACTAGCGGGGGGGCAGGAGATACGCAGTATTTT.

V and J are TRBV4-3 and TRBJ2-1; 7 nucleotides line up with TRBD2. Looked up from germline, CDR1 is LGHNA and CDR2 is YSLEER. V was clipped by 2 bases and J by 5 bases; unmatched bases: 6. The CDR3 sequence is 15 residues long. Here the CDR3 DNA reads TGCGCCAGCAGCCAAATAAGGACTAGTAACAATGAGCAGTTCTTC. It encodes CASSQIRTSNNEQFF.

The V and J genes are TRBV6-5 and TRBJ2-5; D is ambiguous. V lost 3 bases, J lost 7 bases, and 12 bases lay in between. The germline CDR1 and CDR2 sequences are MNHEY and SVGAGI. This CDR3 region has 13 residues. The DNA of the CDR3 is TGTGCCAGCAGTTATGGGCGAGAAGCGACCCAGTACTTC. It is translated as CASSYGREATQYF.

The chain couples TRBV30 to TRBJ1-2; 7 bases match TRBD1. After removal of 0 bases from V and 6 bases from J, the junction contained 4 bases not matched to a gene. CDR3 length: 13 amino acids. The V gene's germline CDR1 is GTSNPN and CDR2 SVGIG (reference sequence). CDR3 nucleotides: TGTGCCTGGAGTGTACACGGGACAGATGGCTACACCTTC. Residues: CAWSVHGTDGYTF.

The gene calls are TRBV11-2 and TRBJ1-1; no definite D call. Germline V CDR1 and CDR2: SGHAT, FQNNGV. Trimming stripped 3 bases from V and 7 bases from J, with 12 bases between. The CDR3 consists of 13 residues. The CDR3 sequence: CASSFLSEVEAFF. The CDR3 DNA is TGTGCCAGCAGCTTTTTGTCGGAGGTTGAAGCTTTCTTT.

The chain employs TRBV25-1 and TRBJ1-2; 7 nucleotides match TRBD1. Germline CDR1 is MGHDK and CDR2 is SYGVNS. There are 14 residues in the CDR3. After removal of 4 bases from V and 4 bases from J, the junction contained 6 bases not matched to a gene. For the CDR3, the DNA is TGTGCCAGCAGTGGGGACAGAGACTCCTATGGCTACACCTTC. Its protein is CASSGDRDSYGYTF.

V usage is TRBV27 and J usage is TRBJ2-7; 9 nucleotides match TRBD2. The germline V gene has CDR1 MNHEY and CDR2 SMNVEV (reference sequence). The V and J ends lost 6 bases and 4 bases, in that order; junction bases with no gene match: 7. This CDR3 region has 14 residues. In nucleotides, the CDR3 is TGTGCCAGCAGCTTAGCGGGGGCTACTTACGAGCAGTACTTC. Amino acids: CASSLAGATYEQYF.

The chain recombines TRBV4-2 with TRBJ2-7, with 7 bases matching TRBD2. This CDR3 has 15 residues. V dropped 1 base and J dropped 2; count of bases not matched to a gene: 5. Germline CDR1 is LGHNA and CDR2 is YNFKEQ. The CDR3 nucleotides read TGTGCCAGCAGCCAAGTCTTGGCGGGGGCCTACGAGCAGTACTTC. Protein: CASSQVLAGAYEQYF.

The rearrangement uses TRBV5-5 and TRBJ2-4; D is perhaps TRBD2 (6 bases). This CDR3 is 13 amino acids long. The V gene's germline CDR1 is SGHKS and CDR2 YYEKEE (reference sequence). Trimming stripped 5 bases from V and 8 bases from J, with 14 bases between. This chain's CDR3 is CASSSGRNDIQYF. The CDR3 DNA reads as TGTGCCAGCAGTTCAGGGAGGAATGACATTCAGTACTTC. Based on the CDR3 plus reference TRBV5-5 and TRBJ2-4, the full variable domain is DAGVTQSPTHLIKTRGQQVTLRCSPISGHKSVSWYQQVLGQGPQFIFQYYEKEERGRGNFPDRFSARQFPNYSSELNVNALLLGDSALYLCASSSGRNDIQYFGAGTRLSVL.